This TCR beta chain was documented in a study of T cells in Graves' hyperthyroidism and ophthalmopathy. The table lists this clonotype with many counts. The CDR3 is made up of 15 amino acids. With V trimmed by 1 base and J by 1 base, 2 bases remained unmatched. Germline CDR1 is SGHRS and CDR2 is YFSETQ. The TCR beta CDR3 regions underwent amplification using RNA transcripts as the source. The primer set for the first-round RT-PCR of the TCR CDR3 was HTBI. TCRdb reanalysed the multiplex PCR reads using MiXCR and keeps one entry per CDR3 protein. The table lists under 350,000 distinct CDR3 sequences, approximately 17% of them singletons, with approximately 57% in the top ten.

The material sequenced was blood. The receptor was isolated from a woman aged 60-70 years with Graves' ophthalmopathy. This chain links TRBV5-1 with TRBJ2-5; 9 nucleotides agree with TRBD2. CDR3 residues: CASSLISGSQETQYF. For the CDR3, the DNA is TGCGCCAGCAGCTTGATTAGCGGGAGCCAAGAGACCCAGTACTTC. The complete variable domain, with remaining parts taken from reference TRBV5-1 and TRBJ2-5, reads KAGVTQTPRYLIKTRGQQVTLSCSPISGHRSVSWYQQTPGQGLQFLFEYFSETQRNKGNFPGRFSGRQFSNSRSEMNVSTLELGDSALYLCASSLISGSQETQYFGPGTRLLVL.